This TCR beta chain appears in the sequencing data of a study of blood T cell repertoires in COVID-19. Study-wide context: Acute and convalescent COVID-19 specimens originated in the United States, Italy and Spain.

The authors' processing: Estimates of nucleated cell counts were drawn from the amplification of reference gene primers. The method was immunoSEQ multiplex PCR; TCRdb's version includes in-frame clones alone and lacks a portion of them. The V and J calls and the clone size are those of that table, but D and trimming were determined from the DNA. This table has 200,000 to 250,000 clones, 85% appearing once. Recruits, aged about 18 to 100 years, lived in approximately 26 US areas. Participants had their cohort set by participant-reported clinical history. V gave up 0 bases and J gave up 5 bases, with 16 bases separating them. Germline CDR1 reads GTSNPN; CDR2 reads SVGIG (reference sequence). CDR3 length: 15 residues.

This clonotype was sampled from a man aged 35-49 years who had recovered from COVID-19. The V and J genes are TRBV30 and TRBJ2-5, with TRBD2 as a possible D gene (6 bases). Sequenced material: PBMCs or T cells enriched from blood (not recorded which). CDR3 region: CAWSVWDSPVETQYF. The CDR3 bases are TGTGCCTGGAGTGTATGGGACTCCCCCGTGGAGACCCAGTACTTC.